Below are 14 T cell receptor beta chains sequenced from a single sample in a study of sequential checkpoint blockade in melanoma. Assay: immunoSEQ multiplex PCR; the TCRdb copy retains only in-frame clones and omits some. Here the sample spans tens of thousands of clones, 85% to 90% being singletons. This sample's treatment: randomized to nivolumab then ipilimumab (arm A) or the reverse (arm B). Specimen: CD8+ T cells sorted from blood (inferred from file names), collected from a patient given nivolumab and ipilimumab in sequence. These receptors originate from a human donor with melanoma.

The V call is TRBV11-2, the J call TRBJ2-7; D remains ambiguous. The V end lost 3 bases, the J end lost 2 bases, and 11 bases lay between the germline ends. CDR3 length: 14 residues. The germline V gene encodes CDR1 SGHAT and CDR2 FQNNGV. The CDR3 DNA is TGTGCCAGCAGCTTGGGCCCCTGGCCCTACGAGCAGTACGTC. This codes for CASSLGPWPYEQYV.

V is TRBV9 and J is TRBJ2-4, with D possibly TRBD2 on 5 matching bases. Germline V lookup: CDR1 SGDLS, CDR2 YYNGEE. V was shortened by 4 bases and J by 8 bases, with 16 bases between the two germline ends. The CDR3 contains 14 residues. CDR3 region: CASSSLAYEDIQYF. The CDR3 DNA reads as TGTGCCAGCAGCTCCCTAGCCTATGAAGACATTCAGTACTTC. Looking up the rest from reference TRBV9 and TRBJ2-4 gives the full variable domain: DSGVTQTPKHLITATGQRVTLRCSPRSGDLSVYWYQQSLDQGLQFLIQYYNGEERAKGNILERFSAQQFPDLHSELNLSSLELGDSALYFCASSSLAYEDIQYFGAGTRLSVL.

Concerning this clone: A junction boundary mismatches the germline segment, possibly from a read error. The V call is TRBV7-7, the J call TRBJ2-5; 9 nucleotides match TRBD1. CDR1 and CDR2 from the germline V gene are SSHAT and FNYEAQ (reference sequence). This CDR3 has 15 amino acids. CDR3 DNA sequence: TGTGCTAGCAGCCCCGGGACAGGGTATGGAGAGACCCAGTACTTC. Translated: CASSPGTGYGETQYF.

The V gene is TRBV11-2, the J gene TRBJ1-3; D call uncertain. The CDR3 has 15 amino acids. CDR1 and CDR2 from the germline V gene are SGHAT and FQNNGV. Trimming pared 1 base from V and 0 bases from J, leaving 7 bases between. CDR3 region: CASSLGAFSGNTIYF. DNA of the CDR3: TGTGCCAGCAGCTTAGGGGCATTCTCTGGAAACACCATATATTTT. Variable domain in full (rest from reference TRBV11-2 and TRBJ1-3): EAGVAQSPRYKIIEKRQSVAFWCNPISGHATLYWYQQILGQGPKLLIQFQNNGVVDDSQLPKDRFSAERLKGVDSTLKIQPAKLEDSAVYLCASSLGAFSGNTIYFGEGSWLTVV.

This clone has more than one count but fewer than ten. The chain recombines TRBV6-1 with TRBJ1-5, with D unclear. Germline V gives CDR1 MNHNS, CDR2 SASEGT. The V end was cut by 3 bases, the J end by 6 bases, with 3 bases between. The CDR3 consists of 11 residues. This chain's CDR3 is CASSDIQPQHF. The CDR3 DNA follows: TGTGCCAGCAGTGATATTCAGCCCCAGCATTTT.

The chain has TRBV28 and TRBJ2-7, with 7 bases lining up with TRBD2. Germline CDR1 is MDHEN and CDR2 is SYDVKM. The CDR3 spans 13 residues. The V and J ends lost 5 bases and 5 bases, in that order; junction bases with no gene match: 6. Written as DNA, the CDR3 is TGTGCCAGCAGTCTTGGGAGGGGCCACGAGCAGTACGTC. Its protein product is CASSLGRGHEQYV.

The J gene is TRBJ1-1, the V gene TRBV19; tentatively, D is TRBD1 (5 bases). This CDR3 is built from 12 residues. Germline-derived CDR1 and CDR2 are LNHDA and SQIVND (reference sequence). V was cut by 8 bases and J by 4 bases, with 11 bases left in between. The CDR3 coding sequence is TGTGCCAGTGGCTGGGGGGGCACTGAAGCTTTCTTT. It is translated as CASGWGGTEAFF.

The V call is TRBV30, the J call TRBJ2-3; a possible D gene is TRBD2 (6 bases). Trimming cost V 2 bases and J 1 base, with 13 bases left between them. The germline CDR1 and CDR2 sequences are GTSNPN and SVGIG (reference sequence). The CDR3 has 15 residues. The chain's CDR3 is CAWSYPQRGTDTQYF. In DNA, the CDR3 is TGTGCCTGGAGTTATCCCCAGCGGGGCACAGATACGCAGTATTTT.

The chain is built from TRBV27 and TRBJ2-1; 10 nucleotides match TRBD2. Trimming at V came to 5 bases and at J to 8 bases, leaving 9 bases not matched to a gene. This CDR3 comprises 15 residues. The V gene's germline CDR1 is MNHEY and CDR2 SMNVEV (reference sequence). In nucleotides, the CDR3 is TGTGCCAGCAGTCATGGGGCTAGCGGGAGCGATGAGCAGTTCTTC. This gives the protein CASSHGASGSDEQFF.

This chain joins TRBV27 and TRBJ1-2; D call uncertain. In germline, CDR1 is MNHEY, CDR2 SMNVEV (reference sequence). With 3 bases removed from V and 3 bases from J, the gap between germline ends came to 17 bases. The CDR3 totals 16 residues. CDR3 coding DNA: TGTGCCAGCAGTTTTGCAGGCGAGGGCCTTTACTATGGCTACACCTTC. Its translation: CASSFAGEGLYYGYTF.

This rearrangement joins TRBV30 to TRBJ1-1; 9 nucleotides agree with TRBD1. Per the germline V gene, CDR1 is GTSNPN and CDR2 is SVGIG (reference sequence). CDR3 size: 14 residues. Losses at the gene ends were 5 bases for V and 4 bases for J; bases not matched to a gene: 8. The CDR3 sequence is CAWESGTGPTEAFF. CDR3 nucleotides: TGTGCCTGGGAATCCGGGACAGGGCCCACTGAAGCTTTCTTT.

The chain couples TRBV6-5 to TRBJ1-1; TRBD1 matches at 7 bases. CDR3 length: 14 residues. Unmatched junction bases numbered 6, after V lost 4 bases and J lost 4 bases. Germline CDR1 and CDR2: MNHEY and SVGAGI. The DNA for the CDR3 is TGTGCCAGCAGTTTAGGACAGGAAGTCACTGAAGCTTTCTTT. Its translation: CASSLGQEVTEAFF.

Written as DNA, the CDR3 is TGCAGCGTTGAAGCCCTTGCAGGCTCTGGAAACACCATATATTTT. Translated, it gives CSVEALAGSGNTIYF. The genes are TRBV29-1 and TRBJ1-3; D uncertain. The CDR3 covers 15 residues. CDR1 is SQVTM, CDR2 ANQGSEA, per germline. V was cut by 1 base and J by 0 bases, with 10 bases left in between.

This clone was seen only once. The V call is TRBV29-1, the J call TRBJ2-2; tentatively, D is TRBD2 (5 bases). The V and J ends lost 7 bases and 6 bases respectively, with 12 bases between them. The CDR3 covers 12 residues. Looked up from germline, CDR1 is SQVTM and CDR2 is ANQGSEA. CDR3 coding DNA: TGCAGCGCGATCGGACTCTCCGGGGAGCTGTTTTTT. Translation gives CSAIGLSGELFF.